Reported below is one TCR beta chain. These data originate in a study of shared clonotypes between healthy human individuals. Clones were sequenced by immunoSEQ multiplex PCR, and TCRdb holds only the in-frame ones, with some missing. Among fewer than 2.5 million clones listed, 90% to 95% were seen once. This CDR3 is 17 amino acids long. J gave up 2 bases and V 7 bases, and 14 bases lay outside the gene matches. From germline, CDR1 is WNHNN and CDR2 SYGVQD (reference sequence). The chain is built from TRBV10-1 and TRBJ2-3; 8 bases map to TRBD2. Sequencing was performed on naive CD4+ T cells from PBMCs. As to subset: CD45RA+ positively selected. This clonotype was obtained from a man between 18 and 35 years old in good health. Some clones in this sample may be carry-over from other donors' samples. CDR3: CASTPLGLAGFTDTQYF. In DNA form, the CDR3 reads TGCGCCAGCACACCACTGGGGCTAGCGGGTTTCACAGATACGCAGTATTTT.